This TCR beta chain was recovered during a study of CD8+CD57+ T cells in acquired aplastic anemia. Germline assignment: CDR1 SEHNR and CDR2 FQNEAQ (reference sequence). With 3 bases removed from V and 3 bases from J, the gap between germline ends came to 9 bases. The CDR3 sequence is 13 residues long. This clonotype was detected only a few times. Profiling that covered TCR beta VDJ and CDR3 relied on genomic DNA as its template. Via MiXCR, TCRdb re-called the reads, giving one row per CDR3 protein. The table has under 350,000 distinct CDR3 sequences, 50% to 65% seen once; the top ten hold roughly 1.3%. The patients chosen for sequencing had shown expansion of CD8+CD57+ cells (detected by flow cytometry). Blood was sampled before the patients had received any therapy.

This sequence was found in a human donor with aplastic anemia. The sequencing input was sorted CD4+, CD8+, or CD8+CD57+ T cells (not recorded which) from PBMCs. V usage is TRBV7-9 and J usage is TRBJ2-7; D call uncertain. CDR3 DNA: TGTGCCAGCAGCTTGGGGTCTAACTACGAGCAGTACTTC. Its translation: CASSLGSNYEQYF.